This TCR beta chain appears in the sequencing data of a study of blood T cell repertoires in COVID-19. Across the study: COVID-19 samples collected from the United States, Italy and Spain covered acute and convalescent phases. Sample material is recorded as cDNA or gDNA derived from T cells, B-cell-depleted T cells, or PBMCs.

Original methodology: It was from reference gene primer amplification that nucleated cell counts were estimated. Assay: immunoSEQ multiplex PCR; the TCRdb copy retains only in-frame clones and omits some. Clone size and the V and J calls come from that table; the DNA yielded D and trimming. The table includes approximately 200,000 clones, 70% to 90% detected once. The TCR was taken from a woman between 25 and 40 years old with acute or convalescent COVID-19. Specimen: peripheral blood.

The CDR3 coding sequence is TGTGCCAGCAGCTATAGCGGGAGGGAAGAGACCCAGTACTTC. Protein sequence: CASSYSGREETQYF. The V gene is TRBV7-2, the J gene TRBJ2-5, with 11 bases identical to TRBD2. The CDR3 has 14 residues. Trimming removed 4 bases from V and 3 bases from J; junction bases left unmatched: 1. Germline CDR1 SGHTA, CDR2 FQGNSA. Full variable domain (rest looked up from reference TRBV7-2 and TRBJ2-5): GAGVSQSPSNKVTEKGKDVELRCDPISGHTALYWYRQSLGQGLEFLIYFQGNSAPDKSGLPSDRFSAERTGGSVSTLTIQRTQQEDSAVYLCASSYSGREETQYFGPGTRLLVL.